Listed below are T cell receptor beta chains from one sample, sequenced in a study of CD8 T cells in Susac syndrome. Each CDR3 protein is one row after TCRdb ran MiXCR on the immunoSEQ multiplex PCR reads. The table includes some 180,000 distinct CDR3 sequences, around 94% detected once. Sequencing was carried out using CD4+ T cells from PBMCs. These receptors were taken from a human donor with Susac syndrome. Each CDR3 is given with its conserved first and last residue. D genes are given only for firm matches. The size field is filled for only some rows; it gives once, few, many or a size class.

TRBJ2-1 | TRBV27 | TRBD1 | . | TGTGCCAGCAGTGGGACAGGAGGGCAGTTCTTC | CASSGTGGQFF
TRBJ2-7 | TRBV28 | . | . | TGTGCCAGCAGGACCCCATACGCCGGGTACGAGCAGTACTTC | CASRTPYAGYEQYF
TRBJ1-4 | TRBV30 | . | . | TGTGCCTGGGCCCTTGCAACTAATGAAAAACTGTTTTTT | CAWALATNEKLFF
TRBJ2-5 | TRBV20-1 | TRBD1 | . | TGCAGTGCTAGTTACAGGGGGCCCTTTGGAGAGACCCAGTACTTC | CSASYRGPFGETQYF
TRBJ1-5 | TRBV3-1 | . | . | TGTGCCAGCAGCCAGAAACAGGTCACCGAGCCTAGCAATCAGCCCCAGCATTTT | CASSQKQVTEPSNQPQHF
TRBJ1-2 | TRBV20-1 | . | . | TGCAGTGCTAGATTGTGGGGGGACTATGGCTACACCTTC | CSARLWGDYGYTF
TRBJ1-1 | TRBV30 | TRBD1 | . | TGTGCCTGGAAGGGACAGACAAACACTGAAGCTTTCTTT | CAWKGQTNTEAFF
TRBJ1-1 | TRBV18 | TRBD1 | . | TGTGCCAGCTCACCACGGACAGGGGCGGACACTGAAGCTTTCTTT | CASSPRTGADTEAFF
TRBJ1-4 | TRBV28 | TRBD1 | . | TGTGCCAGCAGTTTAGAAGCAGGGGGCTTTGAAAAACTGTTTTTT | CASSLEAGGFEKLFF
TRBJ2-5 | TRBV30 | TRBD1 | . | TGTGCCTGGAGTGAGACAGGGGGGCCAGAGACCCAGTACTTC | CAWSETGGPETQYF
TRBJ1-6 | TRBV12-3/TRBV12-4 | . | . | TGTGCCAGCAGTTTCGGGGATTCACCCCTCCACTTT | CASSFGDSPLHF
TRBJ1-1 | TRBV19 | TRBD1 | . | TGTGCCAGTACCACCTTACAGGGGACGAGCACTGAAGCTTTCTTT | CASTTLQGTSTEAFF
TRBJ1-1 | TRBV3-1 | . | . | TGTGCCAGCAGCCAAGAGCCAGCAAAGAACACTGAAGCTTTCTTT | CASSQEPAKNTEAFF
TRBJ2-7 | TRBV3-1 | . | . | TGTGCCAGCAGCCGTGGAACCGGGACCCAATACGAGCAGTACTTC | CASSRGTGTQYEQYF
TRBJ2-7 | TRBV15 | TRBD1 | . | TGTGCCACCAGCAAGGGACAGAACTACGAGCAGTACTTC | CATSKGQNYEQYF
TRBJ2-1 | TRBV20-1 | TRBD2 | . | TGCAGTGCCGAGCCCGGGACTAGCGGATGGTTGAATGAGCAGTTCTTC | CSAEPGTSGWLNEQFF
TRBJ2-3 | TRBV7-2 | . | . | TGTGCCAGCCGACGTCCCGGGAGTGCAGATACGCAGTATTTT | CASRRPGSADTQYF
TRBJ2-1 | TRBV3-1 | . | few | TGTGCCAGCAGCCAACGGGGGGCCGACTACAATGAGCAGTTCTTC | CASSQRGADYNEQFF
TRBJ2-3 | TRBV13 | TRBD2 | . | TGTGCCAGCAGCTTAGGGAGACTAGCGGGGCTCACAGATACGCAGTATTTT | CASSLGRLAGLTDTQYF
TRBJ2-7 | TRBV25-1 | TRBD1 | . | TGTGCCAGCAGTGACAGGGGGTACGACGAGCAGTACTTC | CASSDRGYDEQYF
TRBJ2-1 | TRBV27 | TRBD1 | . | TGTGCCAGCCGCTGGACAGGCTACAATGAGCAGTTCTTC | CASRWTGYNEQFF
TRBJ2-5 | TRBV7-9 | TRBD2 | . | TGTGCCAGCAGCTCCGCCTTCCCTAGCGGGAGAGAGACCCAGTACTTC | CASSSAFPSGRETQYF
TRBJ2-3 | TRBV7-2 | . | . | TGTGCCAGCAGCTGGGACGGGAACACAGATACGCAGTATTTT | CASSWDGNTDTQYF
TRBJ2-1 | TRBV18 | . | . | TGTGCCAGCTCACTAAAGGGGACCCACCCGTTCTTC | CASSLKGTHPFF
TRBJ1-1 | TRBV30 | . | once | TGTGCCTGGAGTAAGACCCGGGACACCGGGAATCCTGAAGCTTTCTTT | CAWSKTRDTGNPEAFF
TRBJ1-5 | TRBV9 | . | . | TGTGCCAGCAGCTCGTACCGGGAGAGCAATCAGCCCCAGCATTTT | CASSSYRESNQPQHF
TRBJ2-1 | TRBV12-3/TRBV12-4 | . | . | TGTGCCAGCAGTTTGGAAAGGTGGGACAATGAGCAGTTCTTC | CASSLERWDNEQFF
TRBJ2-3 | TRBV29-1 | TRBD2 | . | TGCAGCGCGACTAGCGGGGGTATACCAGATACGCAGTATTTT | CSATSGGIPDTQYF
TRBJ1-3 | TRBV7-2 | . | . | TGTGCCAGCAGCTTACAGGGGAACTCTGAAAACACCATATATTTT | CASSLQGNSENTIYF
TRBJ1-1 | TRBV9 | . | . | TGTGCCAGCAGCGTAGCCCTCCAGGGGGAAGCTTTCTTT | CASSVALQGEAFF
TRBJ2-7 | TRBV25-1 | TRBD1 | . | TGTGCCAGCAGTGATATCGGACAGGGCCTCGAGCAGTACTTC | CASSDIGQGLEQYF
TRBJ2-1 | TRBV20-1 | . | . | TGCAGTGCTCCCTCCCATGGAGGGACCTACAATGAGCAGTTCTTC | CSAPSHGGTYNEQFF
TRBJ2-1 | TRBV5-1 | TRBD2 | . | TGCGCCAGCAGCATCAGCGGGGGCGGGGGCTACAATGAGCAGTTCTTC | CASSISGGGGYNEQFF
TRBJ2-5 | TRBV29-1 | TRBD2 | . | TGCAGCGTTGCGGGGGGGGCCCGGAGTTCGGAGACCCAGTACTTC | CSVAGGARSSETQYF
TRBJ1-1 | TRBV5-4 | . | . | TGTGCCAGCAGTTGGACGCCTCCCACTGAAGCTTTCTTT | CASSWTPPTEAFF
TRBJ2-7 | TRBV30 | . | . | TGTGCCTGGAGTGGGGGACCCTACGAGCAGTACTTC | CAWSGGPYEQYF
TRBJ2-5 | TRBV28 | . | . | TGTGCCAGCACCTCCCGGGGGAAGGGGGCGGAGACCCAGTACTTC | CASTSRGKGAETQYF
TRBJ2-5 | TRBV20-1 | . | . | TGCAGTGCTAGAACTGTGGAGACCCAGTACTTC | CSARTVETQYF
TRBJ1-1 | TRBV2 | . | few | TGTGCCAGCAGTCTACAGGGTGGGACTGAAGCTTTCTTT | CASSLQGGTEAFF
TRBJ2-7 | TRBV20-1 | . | . | TGCAGTGCTAGAGACCCGGGGACCATCTCCTACGAGCAGTACTTC | CSARDPGTISYEQYF